What follows describes a single TCR beta chain. Its matching antigen is unknown. The data derive from a study of long-term antiretroviral therapy in people with HIV. Whole-study findings and limits: Versus controls, repertoires in people with HIV had narrower CDR3 length ranges.

V was trimmed by 4 bases and J by 8 bases, leaving 15 bases between them. The germline CDR1 and CDR2 sequences are SGHNT and YYREEE (reference sequence). The CDR3 contains 13 residues. Researchers ran immunoSEQ v3.0 at survey level. Using immunoSEQ multiplex PCR, the repertoire was profiled, and TCRdb retains in-frame clones only, with some absent. This sample has about 22,000 clones, with around 85% found just once. HIV-positive participants were all treated in the United States. Amounts of roughly 0.95-11 million cryopreserved PBMC were held in the samples before DNA extraction. The origin of this receptor is a man between 18 and 35 years old with HIV. Material: unsorted PBMCs, obtained roughly 4 years after starting antiretroviral therapy. V and J are TRBV5-4 and TRBJ1-2; tentatively, D is TRBD1 (5 bases). In nucleotides, the CDR3 is TGTGCCAGCAGCAGAACCGGGACGAGGGGCTACACCTTC. This gives the protein CASSRTGTRGYTF.